The T cell receptor beta chain under discussion was sequenced for a study of cytomegalovirus exposure and HLA in healthy donors. 13 Jbeta primers and 60 Vbeta primers were used for the PCR. Produced via immunoSEQ multiplex PCR; TCRdb's table is partial and in-frame only. The sample lists about 200,000 clones; over 75% were seen once. Trimming shortened V by 1 base and J by 4 bases, and 16 bases separated the two germline ends. CDR3 size: 15 residues. Germline V CDR1 and CDR2: GTSNPN, SVGIG (reference sequence). Study-level results: What TCR beta sequences reportedly achieved was accurate prediction of HLA-A and HLA-B alleles in most subjects. Later on, a genetic analysis was performed. It linked a missense variant in DCLRE1C with V- and J-gene trimming of TCR beta. The majority of CMV-associated TCR beta chains were reported as apparently HLA-restricted in a later analysis. Some public TCRs appeared in many individuals, while most sequences were rare.

Points on this clone: The antigen is unknown.

The chain couples TRBV30 to TRBJ1-2; D uncertain. The sequence was obtained from a woman between 45 and 65 years old in good health and CMV-seronegative. Sequencing used PBMCs. CDR3 sequence: CAWSAMSPLVYGYTF. Written as DNA, the CDR3 is TGTGCCTGGAGTGCAATGAGTCCCCTCGTCTATGGCTACACCTTC.